This T cell receptor beta chain stems from a study of blood T cell repertoires in COVID-19. Study overall: Material from acute and convalescent COVID-19 was sourced from the United States, Italy and Spain. The analysed material was cDNA or gDNA that came from T cells, B-cell-depleted T cells, or PBMCs.

Germline V gives CDR1 SGHNT, CDR2 YENEEA. Trimming pared 3 bases from V and 4 bases from J, leaving 10 bases between. There are 13 residues in the CDR3. In the original analysis: The assay estimated nucleated cells by amplifying reference gene primers. Clones were read by immunoSEQ multiplex PCR, and TCRdb kept only the in-frame ones, dropping some. V and J calls and clone size are those listed in that table; D and trimming were worked out from the DNA. The profile shows 180,000 or so clones, about 90% of them singletons. This rearrangement joins TRBV11-3 to TRBJ2-7, with a possible D match to TRBD2 (6 bases). The sequence derives from a man aged 40-50 years with active or convalescent COVID-19. The material sequenced was peripheral blood. The CDR3, as DNA: TGTGCCAGCAGCTTGCGTGGGGGGTACGAGCAGTACTTC. Residues: CASSLRGGYEQYF.